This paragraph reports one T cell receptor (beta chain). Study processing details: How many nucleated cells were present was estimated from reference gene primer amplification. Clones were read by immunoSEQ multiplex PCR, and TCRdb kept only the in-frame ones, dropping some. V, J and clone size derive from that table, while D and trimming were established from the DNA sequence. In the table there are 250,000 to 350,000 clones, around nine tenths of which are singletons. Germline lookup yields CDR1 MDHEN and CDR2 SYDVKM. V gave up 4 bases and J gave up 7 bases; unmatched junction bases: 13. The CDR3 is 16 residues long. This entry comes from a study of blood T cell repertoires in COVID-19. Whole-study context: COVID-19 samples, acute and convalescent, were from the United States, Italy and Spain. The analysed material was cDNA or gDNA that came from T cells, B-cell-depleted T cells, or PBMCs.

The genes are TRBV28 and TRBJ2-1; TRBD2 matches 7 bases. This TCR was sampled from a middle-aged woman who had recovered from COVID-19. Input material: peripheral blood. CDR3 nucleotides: TGTGCCAGCAGTTCCCCCCTAGCGGAGGAGGGGAATGAGCAGTTCTTC. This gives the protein CASSSPLAEEGNEQFF.